Here is one T cell receptor beta chain with its context. The data belong to a study of shared clonotypes between healthy human individuals. Across the whole study: Each donor contributed plates that comprised three CD4 naive, three CD4 memory, two CD8 naive and one CD8 memory.

Naive CD8 populations comprised CD45RO-negative cells positively selected for CCR7, excluding terminally differentiated effector memory CD45RA+ cells. Donors, healthy HIV-negative adults, lacked recent acute infections or vaccinations. Germline values: CDR1 SGDLS, CDR2 YYNGEE. This CDR3 has 15 residues. Trimming took off 1 base at V and 2 bases at J, with 11 bases between the two ends. This table comes from immunoSEQ multiplex PCR, and its TCRdb copy is limited to in-frame clones, with some not included. This table holds some 2.1 million clones, approximately 94% found once. Sequenced material: naive CD8+ T cells sorted from blood. This sequence joins TRBV9 and TRBJ2-3; D is possibly TRBD1 or TRBD2 (5 bases each). This clonotype was sampled from a young man in good health. The CDR3 sequence: CASSVNGGATDTQYF. CDR3 coding DNA: TGTGCCAGCAGCGTAAATGGGGGAGCCACAGATACGCAGTATTTT.